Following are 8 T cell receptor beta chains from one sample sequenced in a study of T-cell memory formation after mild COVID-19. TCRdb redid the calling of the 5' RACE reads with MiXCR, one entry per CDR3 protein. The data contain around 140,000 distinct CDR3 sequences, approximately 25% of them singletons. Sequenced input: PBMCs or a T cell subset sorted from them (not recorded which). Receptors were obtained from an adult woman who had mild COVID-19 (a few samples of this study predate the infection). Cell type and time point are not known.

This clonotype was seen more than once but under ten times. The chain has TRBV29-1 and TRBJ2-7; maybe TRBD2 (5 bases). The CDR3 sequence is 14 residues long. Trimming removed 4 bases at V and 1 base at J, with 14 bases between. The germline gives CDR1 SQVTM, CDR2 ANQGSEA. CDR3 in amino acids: CSVGGGHLSYEQYF. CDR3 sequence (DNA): TGCAGCGTTGGCGGCGGGCACTTATCCTACGAGCAGTACTTC.

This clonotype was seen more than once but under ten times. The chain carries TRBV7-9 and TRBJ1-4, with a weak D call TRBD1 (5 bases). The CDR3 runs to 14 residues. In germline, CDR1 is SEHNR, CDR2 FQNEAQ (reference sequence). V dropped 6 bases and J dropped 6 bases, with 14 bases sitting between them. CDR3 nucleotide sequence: TGTGCCAGCAGACTCGGGGGGTTGGATGAAAAACTGTTTTTT. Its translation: CASRLGGLDEKLFF.

The CDR3 nucleotides read TGCGCCAGCAGTCCGACCGTGGCGGATGCCACAGATACGCAGTATTTT. Protein sequence: CASSPTVADATDTQYF. The chain employs TRBV4-1 and TRBJ2-3; no reliable D call. V dropped 6 bases and J dropped 2 bases, with 18 bases sitting between them. The germline V gene encodes CDR1 MGHRA and CDR2 YSYEKL. The CDR3 runs 16 residues.

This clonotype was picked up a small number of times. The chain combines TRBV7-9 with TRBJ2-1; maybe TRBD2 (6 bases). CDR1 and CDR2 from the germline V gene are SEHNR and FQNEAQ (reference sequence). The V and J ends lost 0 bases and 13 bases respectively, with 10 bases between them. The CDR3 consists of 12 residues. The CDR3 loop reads CASSLARGIQFF. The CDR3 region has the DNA TGTGCCAGCAGCTTAGCGCGGGGTATCCAGTTCTTC.

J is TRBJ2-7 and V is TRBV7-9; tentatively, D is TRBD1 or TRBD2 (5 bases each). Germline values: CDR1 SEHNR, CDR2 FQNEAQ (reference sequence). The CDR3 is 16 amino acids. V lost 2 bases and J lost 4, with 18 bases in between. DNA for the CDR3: TGTGCCAGCAGCTTACCACAAGGGACGGAAAGTTACGAGCAGTACTTC. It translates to CASSLPQGTESYEQYF. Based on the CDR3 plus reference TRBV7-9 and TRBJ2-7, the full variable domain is DTGVSQNPRHKITKRGQNVTFRCDPISEHNRLYWYRQTLGQGPEFLTYFQNEAQLEKSRLLSDRFSAERPKGSFSTLEIQRTEQGDSAMYLCASSLPQGTESYEQYFGPGTRLTVT.

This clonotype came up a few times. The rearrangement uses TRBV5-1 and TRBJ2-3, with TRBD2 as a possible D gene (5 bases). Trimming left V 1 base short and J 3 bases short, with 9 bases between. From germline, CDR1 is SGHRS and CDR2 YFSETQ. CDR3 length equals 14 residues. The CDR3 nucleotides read TGCGCCAGCAGCTTGACACGGGGAACAGATACGCAGTATTTT. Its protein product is CASSLTRGTDTQYF.

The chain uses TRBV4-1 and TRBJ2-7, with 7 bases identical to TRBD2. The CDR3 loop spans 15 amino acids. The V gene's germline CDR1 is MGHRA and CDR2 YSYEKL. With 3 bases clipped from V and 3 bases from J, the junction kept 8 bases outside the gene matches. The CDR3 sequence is CASSHQWGGGYEQYF. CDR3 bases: TGCGCCAGCAGCCACCAATGGGGGGGGGGCTACGAGCAGTACTTC.

This CDR3 reads CASSYGDYGGNEQFF. The CDR3, as DNA: TGTGCCAGCAGTTACGGGGACTACGGGGGAAATGAGCAGTTCTTC. The J gene is TRBJ2-1, the V gene TRBV6-5; TRBD2 agrees at 7 bases. The CDR3 runs 15 residues. CDR1 MNHEY and CDR2 SVGAGI come from the germline V gene. Germline trimming cut 2 bases from V and 7 bases from J; bases unmatched to any gene: 8.